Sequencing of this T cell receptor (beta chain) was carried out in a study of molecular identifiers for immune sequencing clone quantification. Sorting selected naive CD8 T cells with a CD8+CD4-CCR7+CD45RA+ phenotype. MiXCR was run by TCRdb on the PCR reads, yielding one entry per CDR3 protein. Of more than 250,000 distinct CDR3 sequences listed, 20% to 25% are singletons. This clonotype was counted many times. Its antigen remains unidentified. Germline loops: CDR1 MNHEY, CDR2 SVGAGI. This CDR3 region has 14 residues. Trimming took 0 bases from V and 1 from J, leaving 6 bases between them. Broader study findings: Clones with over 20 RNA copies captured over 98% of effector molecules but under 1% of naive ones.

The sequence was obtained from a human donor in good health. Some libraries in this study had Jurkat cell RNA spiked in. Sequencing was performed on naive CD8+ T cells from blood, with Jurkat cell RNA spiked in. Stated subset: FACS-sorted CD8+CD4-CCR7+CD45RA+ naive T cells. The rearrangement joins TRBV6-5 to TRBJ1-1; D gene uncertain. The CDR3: CASSYSNQNTEAFF. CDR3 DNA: TGTGCCAGCAGTTACTCGAACCAGAACACTGAAGCTTTCTTT.